The rows below give T cell receptor beta chains drawn from one sample of a study of breast tumors, draining lymph nodes, adjacent tissues. TCRdb re-called the multiplex PCR reads through MiXCR, storing one row per CDR3 protein. The sample shows roughly 100,000 distinct CDR3 sequences, roughly 33% of them seen only once. The sequenced sample was axillary lymph node tissue. The origin of the receptors is a female donor with breast cancer. Some clones in this sample may be carry-over from other donors' samples. The CDR3 runs from the conserved cysteine through the conserved F or W. A D gene is named only where the DNA matches it firmly. Size is omitted from some rows. Given values are once, few, many or a class for expanded clones.

>TRBJ2-1|TRBV6-2/TRBV6-3|.|many
CASSYLQMSNEQFF
TGTGCCAGCAGTTACTTACAGATGAGTAATGAGCAGTTCTTC
>TRBJ1-2|TRBV29-1|.|many
CSAGGRPGGYTF
TGCAGCGCCGGAGGGAGGCCGGGGGGCTACACCTTC
>TRBJ1-6|TRBV15|.|many
CATSRPLNRFSSYNSPLHF
TGTGCCACCAGCAGACCTCTCAACAGGTTTTCTTCCTATAATTCACCCCTCCACTTT
>TRBJ1-5|TRBV5-6|.|many
CASSRRGGNQPQHF
TGTGCCAGCAGCCGCAGGGGCGGGAATCAGCCCCAGCATTTT
>TRBJ1-2|TRBV6-5|TRBD1|many
CASSHSTGQGGMRYTF
TGTGCCAGCAGTCACTCGACCGGACAGGGGGGTATGCGCTACACCTTC
>TRBJ2-2|TRBV6-6|TRBD2|many
CASSYDLAGRESSGGELFF
TGTGCCAGCAGTTACGACTTAGCGGGGAGGGAGTCTAGCGGCGGGGAGCTGTTTTTT
>TRBJ1-6|TRBV5-1|.|many
CASSIQGGSPLHF
TGCGCCAGCAGCATACAGGGTGGATCACCCCTCCACTTT
>TRBJ2-1|TRBV2|TRBD2|.
CAIAGVSYNEQFF
TGTGCCATAGCGGGAGTCTCCTACAATGAGCAGTTCTTC
>TRBJ2-4|TRBV5-8|TRBD2|many
CASSLLSSGPPRGGIQYF
TGTGCCAGCAGCTTGCTTTCTAGCGGGCCACCGAGGGGAGGCATTCAGTACTTC
>TRBJ2-3|TRBV11-2|.|many
CASSLGKGPPDTDTQYF
TGTGCCAGCAGCTTAGGGAAGGGACCCCCTGACACAGATACGCAGTATTTT
>TRBJ1-4|TRBV29-1|.|many
CSVERRARNEKLFF
TGCAGCGTTGAACGGAGGGCCCGGAATGAAAAACTGTTTTTT